The 9 T cell receptor beta chains given below trace back to one sample, sequenced in a study of molecular identifiers for immune sequencing clone quantification. TCRdb analysed the PCR reads with MiXCR anew, one entry per CDR3 protein. This table has around 460,000 distinct CDR3 sequences, roughly 24% appearing once. Sequencing input: naive CD8+ T cells from blood, with Jurkat cell RNA spiked in. Regarding subset: FACS-sorted CD8+CD4-CCR7+CD45RA+ naive T cells. The receptors shown here come from a human donor in good health. Some libraries in this study had Jurkat cell RNA spiked in.

The sample holds many counts of this clonotype. The chain uses TRBV4-1 and TRBJ2-1, with D maybe TRBD1 (6 bases). The V gene's germline CDR1 is MGHRA and CDR2 YSYEKL. The CDR3 is 17 amino acids. Trimming shortened V by 3 bases and J by 0 bases, and 15 bases separated the two germline ends. The CDR3 is CASSHPGQISSYNEQFF. Written as DNA, the CDR3 is TGCGCCAGCAGCCACCCCGGACAGATTAGCTCCTACAATGAGCAGTTCTTC.

Turning to this clonotype: The conserved phenylalanine or tryptophan normally closing the CDR3 is absent here, so this likely arose from a read error. The rearrangement links TRBV20-1 to TRBJ2-5; D unclear. The germline V gene encodes CDR1 DFQATT and CDR2 SNEGSKA (reference sequence). The V end lost 6 bases, the J end lost 0 bases, and 14 bases lay between the germline ends. The CDR3 runs to 14 residues. In nucleotides, the CDR3 is TGCAGTGCCCAAGAATCTTCGTACCAAGAGACCCAGTACCTC. This gives the protein CSAQESSYQETQYL.

This clonotype was seen only a few times. The J gene is TRBJ1-5, the V gene TRBV28; TRBD1 is a possible D gene (5 bases). Per germline, CDR1 MDHEN and CDR2 SYDVKM. The V end lost 10 bases, the J end lost 7 bases, and 17 bases lay between the germline ends. The CDR3 has 13 amino acids. The CDR3 region is CAIATRGAQPQHF. CDR3 DNA sequence: TGTGCCATCGCGACCCGAGGGGCCCAGCCCCAGCATTTT. The complete variable domain, with remaining parts taken from reference TRBV28 and TRBJ1-5, reads DVKVTQSSRYLVKRTGEKVFLECVQDMDHENMFWYRQDPGLGLRLIYFSYDVKMKEKGDIPEGYSVSREKKERFSLILESASTNQTSMYLCAIATRGAQPQHFGDGTRLSIL.

The V call is TRBV6-5, the J call TRBJ2-5, with D perhaps matching TRBD1 or TRBD2 (5 bases each). CDR3 size: 15 residues. The germline gives CDR1 MNHEY, CDR2 SVGAGI. The V and J ends lost 2 bases and 1 base respectively, with 11 bases between them. The CDR3 sequence is CASSYIVGTQETQYF. The CDR3 nucleotides read TGTGCCAGCAGTTACATAGTGGGGACCCAAGAGACCCAGTACTTC.

This clonotype occurred a few times. The rearrangement links TRBV4-3 to TRBJ1-6; D is ambiguous. Trimming shortened V by 0 bases and J by 6 bases, and 15 bases separated the two germline ends. This CDR3 contains 17 residues. Germline values: CDR1 LGHNA, CDR2 YSLEER. The CDR3 nucleotides are TGCGCCAGCAGCCAAGATGTATCGGGCGCAGCTAATTCACCCCTCCACTTT. Protein sequence: CASSQDVSGAANSPLHF.

This clonotype has at least ten counts. The V gene is TRBV24-1, the J gene TRBJ2-2; a weak D match, TRBD1 (6 bases). The CDR3 covers 15 residues. V was cut by 4 bases and J by 4 bases, with 12 bases left in between. Germline CDR1 and CDR2: KGHDR and SFDVKD. The CDR3 protein is CATSERTVSTGELFF. The CDR3 region has the DNA TGTGCCACCAGTGAACGGACAGTCAGCACCGGGGAGCTGTTTTTT.

This clonotype appeared a single time. Because the CDR3 is missing its conserved closing phenylalanine or tryptophan, this is likely a read error. The V call is TRBV20-1, the J call TRBJ1-1; 8 bases fit TRBD1. The V segment lost 2 bases and the J segment 0 bases; nucleotides outside the gene matches: 14. The CDR3 is 18 amino acids. CDR1 is DFQATT, CDR2 SNEGSKA, per germline (reference sequence). The CDR3 DNA reads as TGCAGTGCTAGAAACTGGACAGGGTTTCGAGATTTGAACACTGAAGCTTTCCTT. Amino acids: CSARNWTGFRDLNTEAFL.

This clonotype was detected many times. The DNA for the CDR3 is TGTGCCAGCAGTTGGGGGTTCGGACAGCCCCAGCATTTT. Translated, it gives CASSWGFGQPQHF. The chain combines TRBV6-2 or TRBV6-3 with TRBJ1-5; D perhaps matches TRBD1 (5 bases). The V end was cut by 4 bases, the J end by 7 bases, with 11 bases between. This CDR3 has 13 amino acids. Germline lookup yields CDR1 MNHEY and CDR2 SVGEGT.

The table lists this clonotype with a few counts. V is TRBV24-1 and J is TRBJ2-2; the D is unclear. Deletions cut 5 bases from V and 6 bases from J, with 3 bases between. Germline lookup yields CDR1 KGHDR and CDR2 SFDVKD. The CDR3 covers 11 residues. The CDR3 sequence: CATSVPGELFF. DNA of the CDR3: TGTGCCACCAGTGTTCCCGGGGAGCTGTTTTTT.